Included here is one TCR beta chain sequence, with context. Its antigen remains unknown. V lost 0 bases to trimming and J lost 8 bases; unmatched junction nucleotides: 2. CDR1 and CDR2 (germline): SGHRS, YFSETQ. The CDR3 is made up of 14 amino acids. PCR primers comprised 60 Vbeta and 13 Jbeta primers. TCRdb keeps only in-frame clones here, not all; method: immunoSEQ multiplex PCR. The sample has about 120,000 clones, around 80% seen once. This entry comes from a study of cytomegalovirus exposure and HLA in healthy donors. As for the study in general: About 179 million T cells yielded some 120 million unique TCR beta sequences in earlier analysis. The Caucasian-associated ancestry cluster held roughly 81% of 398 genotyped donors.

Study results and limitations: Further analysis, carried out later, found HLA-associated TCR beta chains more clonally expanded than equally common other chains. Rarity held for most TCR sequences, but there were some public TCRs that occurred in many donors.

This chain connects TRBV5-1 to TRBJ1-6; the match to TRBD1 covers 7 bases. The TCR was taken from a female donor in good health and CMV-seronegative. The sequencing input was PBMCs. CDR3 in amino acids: CASSLGQGDSPLHF. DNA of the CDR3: TGCGCCAGCAGCTTGGGACAGGGAGATTCACCCCTCCACTTT.